The clone carrying this T cell receptor beta chain showed up just once. Its antigen is unidentified. This specimen belongs to a study of shared clonotypes between healthy human individuals. Study-wide findings and caveats: Some naive CD4 clonotypes, around 4.9%, turned up in common across four donors. Among donors, sharing of clonotypes was expected to be affected by sequencing depth.

The V gene's germline CDR1 is MNHEY and CDR2 SMNVEV (reference sequence). CDR3 length: 14 amino acids. V lost 9 bases and J 1 base, leaving 14 bases between the germline ends. A 200 ng quantity of DNA, 32,000 or so T cell genomes, went into the sorted-subset replicate PCRs. Libraries were prepared by immunoSEQ multiplex PCR; TCRdb keeps only in-frame clonotypes and omits some of them. The sample has about 2.4 million clones; over 85% are singletons. Free of recent acute infections or vaccinations, the donors were healthy HIV-negative adults. Specimen: naive CD4+ T cells from PBMCs. Subset given: CD45RA+ positively selected. The TCR comes from a man aged 18-30 years in good health. Some clones in this sample may be carry-over from other donors' samples. The rearrangement links TRBV27 to TRBJ2-3; either TRBD1 or TRBD2 may supply D (5 bases each). CDR3 protein: CASREGAGTDTQYF. The CDR3 DNA reads as TGTGCCAGTCGGGAAGGGGCCGGCACAGATACGCAGTATTTT.